This T cell receptor (beta chain) was observed in a study of blood T cell repertoires in COVID-19. As for the study in general: Samples of COVID-19 (acute and convalescent) were obtained from the United States, Italy and Spain.

Here immunoSEQ multiplex PCR was the method, and the copy in TCRdb shows in-frame clones only, minus some. The repertoire holds about 250,000 clones, 85% to 90% seen once, with about 1.7% in the top ten. Participant reports of clinical history set cohort assignment. The V and J ends lost 4 bases and 7 bases, in that order; junction bases with no gene match: 11. The CDR3 extends over 15 amino acids. Germline values: CDR1 SNHLY, CDR2 FYNNEI. The clonotype originates from a man in his forties who had recovered from COVID-19. The chain carries TRBV2 and TRBJ2-3; 7 bases match TRBD2. Sequencing input: PBMCs or T cells enriched from blood (not recorded which). CDR3 sequence reads: CASSGAPPGGNTQYF. CDR3 in DNA: TGTGCCAGCAGTGGGGCGCCCCCGGGGGGTAATACGCAGTATTTT.